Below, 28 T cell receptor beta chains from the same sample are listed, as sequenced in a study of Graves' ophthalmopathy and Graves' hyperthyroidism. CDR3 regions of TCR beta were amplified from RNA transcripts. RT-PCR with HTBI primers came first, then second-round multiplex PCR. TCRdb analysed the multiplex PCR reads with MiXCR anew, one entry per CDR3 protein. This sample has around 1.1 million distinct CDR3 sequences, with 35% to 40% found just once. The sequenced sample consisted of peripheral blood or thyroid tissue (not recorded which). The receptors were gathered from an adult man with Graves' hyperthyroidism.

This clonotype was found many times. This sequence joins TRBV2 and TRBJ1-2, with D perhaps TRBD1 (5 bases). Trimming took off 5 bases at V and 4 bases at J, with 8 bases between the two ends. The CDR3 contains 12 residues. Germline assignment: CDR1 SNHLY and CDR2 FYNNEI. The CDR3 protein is CASSSDIYGYTF. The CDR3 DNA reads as TGTGCCAGCAGTTCGGACATCTATGGCTACACCTTC.

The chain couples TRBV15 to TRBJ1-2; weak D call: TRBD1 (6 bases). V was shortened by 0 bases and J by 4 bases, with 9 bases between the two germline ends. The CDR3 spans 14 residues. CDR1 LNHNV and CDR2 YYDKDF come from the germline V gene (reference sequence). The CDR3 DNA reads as TGTGCCACCAGCAGAGAGGACAGATTCTATGGCTACACCTTC. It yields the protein CATSREDRFYGYTF.

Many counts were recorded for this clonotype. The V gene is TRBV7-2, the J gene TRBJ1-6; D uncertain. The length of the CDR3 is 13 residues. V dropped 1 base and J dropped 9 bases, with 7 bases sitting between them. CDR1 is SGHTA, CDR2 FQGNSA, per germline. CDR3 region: CASSLDFTSPLHF. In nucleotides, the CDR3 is TGTGCCAGCAGCTTAGATTTCACTTCACCCCTCCACTTT.

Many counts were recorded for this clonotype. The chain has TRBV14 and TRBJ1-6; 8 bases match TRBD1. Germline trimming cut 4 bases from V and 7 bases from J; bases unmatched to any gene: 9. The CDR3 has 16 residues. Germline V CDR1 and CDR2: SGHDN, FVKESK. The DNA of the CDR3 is TGTGCCAGCAGCCCAGGGGGCGTCAGAAGAAATTCACCCCTCCACTTT. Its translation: CASSPGGVRRNSPLHF.

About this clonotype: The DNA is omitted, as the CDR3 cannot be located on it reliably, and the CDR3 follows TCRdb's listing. The CDR3: CSMYFCASTQRGNQPQHF. The chain couples TRBV29-1 to TRBJ1-5. Germline assignment: CDR1 SQVTM and CDR2 ANQGSEA. From its first to its last residue, the CDR3 has 18 amino acids.

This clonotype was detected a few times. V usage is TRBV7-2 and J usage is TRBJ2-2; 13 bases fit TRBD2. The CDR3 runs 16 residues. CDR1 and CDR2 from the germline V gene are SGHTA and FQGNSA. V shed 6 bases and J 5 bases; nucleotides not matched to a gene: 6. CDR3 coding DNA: TGTGCCAGCAGGCAGCCGGGACTAGCGGGAACCGGGGAGCTGTTTTTT. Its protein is CASRQPGLAGTGELFF.

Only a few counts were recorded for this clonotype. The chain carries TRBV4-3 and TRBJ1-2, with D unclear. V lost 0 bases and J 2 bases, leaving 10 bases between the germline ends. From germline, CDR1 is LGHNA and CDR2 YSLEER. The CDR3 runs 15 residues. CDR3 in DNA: TGCGCCAGCAGCCAAGAGTTACCCCTAAACTATGGCTACACCTTC. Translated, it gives CASSQELPLNYGYTF.

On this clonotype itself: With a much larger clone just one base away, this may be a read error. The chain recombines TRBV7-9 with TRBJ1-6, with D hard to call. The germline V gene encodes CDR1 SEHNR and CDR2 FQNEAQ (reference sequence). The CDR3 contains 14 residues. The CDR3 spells CAGSLRVHNSPLHF. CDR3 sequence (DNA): TGTGCCGGCAGCTTGAGGGTCCATAATTCACCCCTCCACTTT. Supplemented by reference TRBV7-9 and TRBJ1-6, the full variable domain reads DTGVSQNPRHKITKRGQNVTFRCDPISEHNRLYWYRQTLGQGPEFLTYFQNEAQLEKSRLLSDRFSAERPKGSFSTLEIQRTEQGDSAMYLCAGSLRVHNSPLHFGNGTRLTVT.

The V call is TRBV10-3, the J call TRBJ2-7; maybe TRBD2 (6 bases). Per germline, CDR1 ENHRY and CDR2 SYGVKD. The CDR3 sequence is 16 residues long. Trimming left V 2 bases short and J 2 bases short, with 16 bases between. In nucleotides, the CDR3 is TGTGCCATCAGTGAGCGCAAGAGAGGGAGGACCTACGAGCAGTACTTC. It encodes CAISERKRGRTYEQYF.

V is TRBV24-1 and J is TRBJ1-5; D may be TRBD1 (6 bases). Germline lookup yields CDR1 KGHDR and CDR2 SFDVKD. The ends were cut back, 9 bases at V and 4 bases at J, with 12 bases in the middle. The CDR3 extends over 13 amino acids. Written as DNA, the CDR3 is TGTGCCACCCTCGCAGGGGCTAATCAGCCCCAGCATTTT. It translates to CATLAGANQPQHF.

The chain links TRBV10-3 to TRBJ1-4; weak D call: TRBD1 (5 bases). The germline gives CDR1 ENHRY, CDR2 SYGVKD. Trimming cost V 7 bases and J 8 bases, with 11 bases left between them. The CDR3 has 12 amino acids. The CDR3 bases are TGTGCCATCAACGACAGTTGGGAAAAACTGTTTTTT. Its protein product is CAINDSWEKLFF.

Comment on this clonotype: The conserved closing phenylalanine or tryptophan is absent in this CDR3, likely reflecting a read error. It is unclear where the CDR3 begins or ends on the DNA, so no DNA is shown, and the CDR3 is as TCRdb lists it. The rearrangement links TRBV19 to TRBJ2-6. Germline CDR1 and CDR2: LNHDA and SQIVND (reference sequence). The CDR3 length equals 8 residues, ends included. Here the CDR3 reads CASSPQTS.

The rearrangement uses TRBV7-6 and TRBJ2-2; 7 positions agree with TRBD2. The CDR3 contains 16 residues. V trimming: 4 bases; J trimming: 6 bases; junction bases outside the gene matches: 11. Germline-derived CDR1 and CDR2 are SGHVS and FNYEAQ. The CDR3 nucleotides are TGTGCCAGCAGCTATCGGACTAGAGGGGACCCCGGGGAGCTGTTTTTT. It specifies CASSYRTRGDPGELFF.

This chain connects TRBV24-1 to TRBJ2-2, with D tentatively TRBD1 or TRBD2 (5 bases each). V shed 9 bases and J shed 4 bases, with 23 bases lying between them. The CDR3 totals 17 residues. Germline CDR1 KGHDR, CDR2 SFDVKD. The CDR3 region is CATQSIADPGSTGELFF. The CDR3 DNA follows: TGTGCCACCCAAAGTATCGCAGACCCAGGGAGCACCGGGGAGCTGTTTTTT.

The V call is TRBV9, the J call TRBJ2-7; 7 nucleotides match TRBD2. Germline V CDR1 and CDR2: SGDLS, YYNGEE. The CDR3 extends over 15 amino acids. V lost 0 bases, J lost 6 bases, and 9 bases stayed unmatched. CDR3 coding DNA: TGTGCCAGCAGCGTAGGCGGCGCCGGGGGGAGCGAGCAGTACTTC. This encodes CASSVGGAGGSEQYF.

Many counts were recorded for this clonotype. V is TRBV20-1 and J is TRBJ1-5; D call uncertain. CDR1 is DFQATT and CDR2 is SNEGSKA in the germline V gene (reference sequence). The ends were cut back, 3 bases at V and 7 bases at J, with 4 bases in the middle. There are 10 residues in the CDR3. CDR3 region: CSASSQPQHF. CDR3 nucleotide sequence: TGCAGTGCTAGTTCCCAGCCCCAGCATTTT.

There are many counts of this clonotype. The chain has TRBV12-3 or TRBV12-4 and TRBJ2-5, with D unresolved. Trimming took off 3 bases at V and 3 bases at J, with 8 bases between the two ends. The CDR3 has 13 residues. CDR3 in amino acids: CASSLNDKETQYF. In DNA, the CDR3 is TGTGCCAGCAGTTTGAACGACAAAGAGACCCAGTACTTC.

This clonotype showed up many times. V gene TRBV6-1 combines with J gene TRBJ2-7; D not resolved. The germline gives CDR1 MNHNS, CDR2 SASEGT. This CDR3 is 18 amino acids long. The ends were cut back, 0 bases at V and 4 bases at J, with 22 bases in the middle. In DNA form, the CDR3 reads TGTGCCAGCAGTGAAGCAAGCTCAACCTACGAGCTCTGGTACGAGCAGTACTTC. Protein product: CASSEASSTYELWYEQYF.

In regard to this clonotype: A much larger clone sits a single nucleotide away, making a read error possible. CDR3 amino acids: CASSQKDGGGSPLYF. The DNA of the CDR3 is TGTGCCAGTAGCCAAAAGGATGGGGGAGGGTCACCCCTCTACTTT. The chain carries TRBV19 and TRBJ1-6; D may be TRBD1 (5 bases). CDR3 length equals 15 residues. Germline CDR1 and CDR2: LNHDA and SQIVND (reference sequence). The full variable domain, with the rest looked up from reference TRBV19 and TRBJ1-6, is DGGITQSPKYLFRKEGQNVTLSCEQNLNHDAMYWYRQDPGQGLRLIYYSQIVNDFQKGDIAEGYSVSREKKESFPLTVTSAQKNPTAFYLCASSQKDGGGSPLYFGNGTRLTVT.

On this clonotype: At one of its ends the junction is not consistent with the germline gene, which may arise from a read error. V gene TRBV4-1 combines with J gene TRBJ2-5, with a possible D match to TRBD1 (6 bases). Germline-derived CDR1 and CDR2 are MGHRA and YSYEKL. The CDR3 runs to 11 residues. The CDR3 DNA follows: TGCGCCACGGGACAACAAGAGACCCAGTCCTTC. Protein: CATGQQETQSF.

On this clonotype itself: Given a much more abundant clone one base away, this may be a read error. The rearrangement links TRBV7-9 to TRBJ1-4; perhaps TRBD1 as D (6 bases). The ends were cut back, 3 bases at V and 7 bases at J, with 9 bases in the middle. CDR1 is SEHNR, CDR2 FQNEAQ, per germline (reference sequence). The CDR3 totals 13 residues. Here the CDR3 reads CASSFAGVEKLFF. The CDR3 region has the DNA TGTGCCAGCAGCTTCGCAGGGGTTGAAAAACTGTTTTTT.

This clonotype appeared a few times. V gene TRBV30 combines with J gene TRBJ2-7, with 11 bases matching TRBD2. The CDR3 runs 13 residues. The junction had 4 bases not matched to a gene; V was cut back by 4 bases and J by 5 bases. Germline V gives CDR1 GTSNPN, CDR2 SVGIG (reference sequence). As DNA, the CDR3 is TGTGCCTGGATGACTAGCGGGGCGAACGAGCAGTACTTC. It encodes CAWMTSGANEQYF.

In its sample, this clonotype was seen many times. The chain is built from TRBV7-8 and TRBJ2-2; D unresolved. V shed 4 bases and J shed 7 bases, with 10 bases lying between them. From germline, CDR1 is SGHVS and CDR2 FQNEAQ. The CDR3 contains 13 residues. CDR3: CASSSRSYGELFF. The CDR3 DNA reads TGTGCCAGCAGCTCCCGGAGCTACGGGGAGCTGTTTTTT.

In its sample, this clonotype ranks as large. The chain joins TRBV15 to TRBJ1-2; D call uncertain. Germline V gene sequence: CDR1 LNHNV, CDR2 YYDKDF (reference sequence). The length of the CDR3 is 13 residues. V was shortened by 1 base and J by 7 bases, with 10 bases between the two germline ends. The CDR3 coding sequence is TGTGCCACCAGCAGAGTTGGGGTGGCTGGCTACACCTTC. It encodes CATSRVGVAGYTF.

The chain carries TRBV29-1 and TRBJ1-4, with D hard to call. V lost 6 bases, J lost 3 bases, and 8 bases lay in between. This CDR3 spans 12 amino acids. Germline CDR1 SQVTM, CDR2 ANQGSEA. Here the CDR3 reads CSVEASNEKLFF. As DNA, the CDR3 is TGCAGCGTCGAGGCGTCTAATGAAAAACTGTTTTTT.

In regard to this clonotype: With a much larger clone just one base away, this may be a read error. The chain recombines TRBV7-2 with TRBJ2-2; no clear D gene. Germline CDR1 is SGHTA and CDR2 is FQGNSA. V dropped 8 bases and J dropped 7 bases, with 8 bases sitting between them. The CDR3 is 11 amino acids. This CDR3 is CTSDPNGELFF. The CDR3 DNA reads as TGTACCAGCGACCCAAACGGGGAGCTGTTTTTT. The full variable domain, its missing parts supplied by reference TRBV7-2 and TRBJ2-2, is GAGVSQSPSNKVTEKGKDVELRCDPISGHTALYWYRQSLGQGLEFLIYFQGNSAPDKSGLPSDRFSAERTGGSVSTLTIQRTQQEDSAVYLCTSDPNGELFFGEGSRLTVL.

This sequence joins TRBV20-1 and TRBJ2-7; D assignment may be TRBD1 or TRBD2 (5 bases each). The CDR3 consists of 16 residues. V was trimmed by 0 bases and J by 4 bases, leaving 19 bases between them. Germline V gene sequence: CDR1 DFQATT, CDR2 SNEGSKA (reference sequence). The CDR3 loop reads CSARDSPGPRIYEQYF. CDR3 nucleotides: TGCAGTGCTAGAGACTCCCCGGGACCCCGTATTTACGAGCAGTACTTC.

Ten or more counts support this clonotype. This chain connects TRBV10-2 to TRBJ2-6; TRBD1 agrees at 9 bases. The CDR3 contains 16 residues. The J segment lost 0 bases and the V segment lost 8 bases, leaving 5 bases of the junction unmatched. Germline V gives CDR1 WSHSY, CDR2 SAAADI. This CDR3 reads CASALTGGSGANVLTF. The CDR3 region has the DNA TGCGCCAGCGCCTTGACAGGGGGCTCTGGGGCCAACGTCCTGACTTTC.